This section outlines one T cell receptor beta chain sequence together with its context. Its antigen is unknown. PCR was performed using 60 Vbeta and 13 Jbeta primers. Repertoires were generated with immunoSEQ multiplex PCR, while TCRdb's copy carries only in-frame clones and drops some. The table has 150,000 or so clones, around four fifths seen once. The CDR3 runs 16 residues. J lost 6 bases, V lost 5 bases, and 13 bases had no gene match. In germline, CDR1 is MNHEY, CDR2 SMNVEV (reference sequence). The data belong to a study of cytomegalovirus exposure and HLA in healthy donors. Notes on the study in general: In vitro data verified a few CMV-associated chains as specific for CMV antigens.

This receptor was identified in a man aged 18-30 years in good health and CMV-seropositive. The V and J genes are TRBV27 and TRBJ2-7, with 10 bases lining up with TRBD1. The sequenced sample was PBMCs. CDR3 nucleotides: TGTGCCAGCAGTCCCCTGCCCGGACAGGGGGTCTTCGAGCAGTACTTC. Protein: CASSPLPGQGVFEQYF.